This T cell receptor beta chain is drawn from a study of blood T cell repertoires in COVID-19. Original data processing: For nucleated cells, counts were estimated from reference gene primer amplification. Only in-frame clones appear in the TCRdb table, and some are missing; sequencing was by immunoSEQ multiplex PCR. The DNA was the basis for D and trimming; V, J and clone size are from that table. The data show 80,000 to 100,000 clones, roughly 96% seen once. V gave up 3 bases and J gave up 2 bases; unmatched junction bases: 4. From germline, CDR1 is KGHSH and CDR2 LQKENI. This CDR3 has 14 amino acids.

This clonotype was sampled from a human donor with active COVID-19. The donor label of this sample is uncertain. V and J are TRBV18 and TRBJ2-7, with TRBD1 matching 7 bases. The source material was peripheral blood. CDR3 sequence: CASSPTTGTYEQYF. In DNA form, the CDR3 reads TGTGCCAGCTCACCTACGACAGGGACCTACGAGCAGTACTTC.